Detailed here is one TCR beta chain. V dropped 2 bases and J dropped 8 bases, with 6 bases sitting between them. Germline CDR1 and CDR2: LNHDA and SQIVND (reference sequence). The CDR3 extends over 11 amino acids. Clones were read by immunoSEQ multiplex PCR, and TCRdb kept only the in-frame ones, dropping some. The sample lists approximately 220,000 clones; 75% to 90% were seen once. The entry originates in a study of blood T cell repertoires in COVID-19. This receptor was identified in a woman under 30 in a cohort exposed to, infected with or recovered from COVID-19 (not recorded which). Material: PBMCs or T cells enriched from blood (not recorded which). The chain combines TRBV19 with TRBJ1-1; D not certain. CDR3 nucleotides: TGTGCCAGTAGTATAACTTCCGAAGCTTTCTTT. Protein sequence: CASSITSEAFF.